Here is one T cell receptor (beta chain) with its context. This specimen belongs to a study of T-cell memory formation after mild COVID-19. TCRdb fed the 5' RACE reads into MiXCR, producing one record per CDR3 protein. The sample holds about 620,000 distinct CDR3 sequences; more than 15% are singletons and the top ten take more than 10%. Per the germline V gene, CDR1 is SGHKS and CDR2 is YYEKEE (reference sequence). Trimming cost V 1 base and J 7 bases, with 15 bases left between them. This CDR3 is 14 amino acids long. V usage is TRBV5-5 and J usage is TRBJ2-7, with unresolved D. The clonotype comes from an adult woman who had mild COVID-19 (a few samples of this study predate the infection). Cell type and time point are not known. Sequencing was performed on PBMCs or a T cell subset sorted from them (not recorded which). The CDR3 DNA reads TGTGCCAGCAGCTTGAGCGCGGCGCTGAGGGAGCAGTACTTC. This gives the protein CASSLSAALREQYF.